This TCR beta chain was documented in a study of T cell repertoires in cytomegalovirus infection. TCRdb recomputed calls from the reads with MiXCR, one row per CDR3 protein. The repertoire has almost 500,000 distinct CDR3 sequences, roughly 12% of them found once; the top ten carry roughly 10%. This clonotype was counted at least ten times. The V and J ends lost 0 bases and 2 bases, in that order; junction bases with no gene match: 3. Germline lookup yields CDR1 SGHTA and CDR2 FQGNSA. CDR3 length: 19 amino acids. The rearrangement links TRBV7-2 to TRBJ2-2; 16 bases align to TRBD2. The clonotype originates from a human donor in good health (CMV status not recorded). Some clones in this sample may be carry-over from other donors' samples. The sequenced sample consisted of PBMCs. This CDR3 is CASSLAGTSGRVNTGELFF. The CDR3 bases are TGTGCCAGCAGCTTAGCCGGGACTAGCGGGAGGGTAAACACCGGGGAGCTGTTTTTT.